This T cell receptor (beta chain) was found in a study of blood T cell repertoires in COVID-19. Per the original data handling: For nucleated cells, counts were estimated from reference gene primer amplification. This table comes from immunoSEQ multiplex PCR, and its TCRdb copy is limited to in-frame clones, with some not included. Clone size and the V and J calls come from that table; the DNA yielded D and trimming. The data hold about 64,000 clones, with 80% to 90% observed a single time. In germline, CDR1 is SGHTA, CDR2 FQGTGA. This CDR3 is 14 amino acids long. V lost 5 bases to trimming and J lost 3 bases, with 14 bases between them.

The sequence came from a man aged 50 to 59 with active COVID-19. The J gene is TRBJ2-7, the V gene TRBV7-3; possible D gene TRBD1, 6 bases. The sequencing sample was made of peripheral blood. DNA of the CDR3: TGTGCCAGCAGCCCCCAGGGGCCCGGCTACGAGCAGTACTTC. Amino acid sequence: CASSPQGPGYEQYF. Complete variable domain (other parts from reference TRBV7-3 and TRBJ2-7): GAGVSQTPSNKVTEKGKYVELRCDPISGHTALYWYRQSLGQGPEFLIYFQGTGAADDSGLPNDRFFAVRPEGSVSTLKIQRTERGDSAVYLCASSPQGPGYEQYFGPGTRLTVT.